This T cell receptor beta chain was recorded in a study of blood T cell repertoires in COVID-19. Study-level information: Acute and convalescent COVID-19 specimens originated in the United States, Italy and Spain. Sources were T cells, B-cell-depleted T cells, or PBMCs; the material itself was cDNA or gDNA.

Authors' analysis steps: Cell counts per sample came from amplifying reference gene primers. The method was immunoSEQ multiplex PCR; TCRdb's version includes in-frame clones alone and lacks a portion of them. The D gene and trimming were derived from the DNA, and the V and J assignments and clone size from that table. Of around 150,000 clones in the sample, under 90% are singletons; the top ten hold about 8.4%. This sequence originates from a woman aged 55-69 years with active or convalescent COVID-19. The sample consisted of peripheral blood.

CDR3 bases: TGTGCCAGCGCCCAACTAGGTGAAAAACTGTTTTTT. This encodes CASAQLGEKLFF. The chain uses TRBV27 and TRBJ1-4; no reliable D call. V lost 8 bases, J lost 7 bases, and 11 bases lay in between. Germline values: CDR1 MNHEY, CDR2 SMNVEV (reference sequence). This CDR3 is built from 12 residues.